The rows below give T cell receptor beta chains drawn from one sample of a study of T-cell reconstitution after alpha-beta-depleted transplantation in children. TCRdb re-called the PCR reads with MiXCR, one entry per CDR3 protein. The sample holds more than 550,000 distinct CDR3 sequences, roughly a tenth seen once. Material: PBMCs from the stem cell graft donor, obtained from the stem cell graft. These receptors were taken from a human donor who donated a stem cell graft to a child with acute myeloid leukemia. Both conserved end residues are part of each CDR3. D genes are given only for firm matches. Part of the rows lack a size; the others show once, few, many or a class for expanded clones.

v_call,clone_size,j_call,d_call,cdr3_aa,cdr3_nt
TRBV27,many,TRBJ2-1,TRBD2,CASSLFGRVGEQFF,TGTGCCAGCAGTTTATTCGGGAGGGTAGGTGAGCAGTTCTTC
TRBV3-1,NA,TRBJ2-1,NA,CASSRPRRRKFF,TGTGCCAGCAGCCGCCCTAGACGAAGAAAGTTCTTC
TRBV9,few,TRBJ2-2,TRBD2,CASSPFSGDTGELFF,TGTGCCAGCAGCCCCTTTAGCGGGGACACCGGGGAGCTGTTTTTT
TRBV5-1,NA,TRBJ2-7,NA,CASSLGPETYEQYF,TGCGCCAGCAGCTTGGGTCCAGAGACCTACGAGCAGTACTTC
TRBV7-2,few,TRBJ2-3,TRBD2,CASSWASGTDTQYF,TGTGCCAGCAGCTGGGCTAGCGGAACAGATACGCAGTATTTT
TRBV29-1,few,TRBJ2-3,NA,CSVTDPDTQYF,TGCAGCGTCACGGACCCAGATACGCAGTATTTT
TRBV5-6,NA,TRBJ1-1,TRBD1,CASRPSGQGRGEAFF,TGTGCCAGCAGACCCTCCGGACAGGGGAGAGGAGAAGCTTTCTTT
TRBV20-1,many,TRBJ2-2,TRBD2,CSARTSGTGELFF,TGCAGTGCTAGAACTAGCGGGACCGGGGAGCTGTTTTTT
TRBV7-9,few,TRBJ1-2,NA,CASSFSIGGYTF,TGTGCCAGCAGCTTCTCGATTGGTGGCTACACCTTC
TRBV7-9,NA,TRBJ2-4,NA,CASSLEQVLNIQYF,TGTGCCAGCAGCTTAGAGCAGGTCCTAAACATTCAGTACTTC
TRBV5-1,NA,TRBJ1-3,NA,CASRSDGNTIYF,TGCGCCAGCAGATCCGACGGAAACACCATATATTTT
TRBV2,few,TRBJ1-4,NA,CASSVRPSVGEKLFF,TGTGCCAGCAGTGTAAGACCTTCAGTTGGTGAAAAACTGTTTTTT
TRBV7-2,NA,TRBJ2-4,TRBD2,CASSYRLAGSAKNIQYF,TGTGCCAGCAGCTATCGACTAGCGGGCTCCGCCAAAAACATTCAGTACTTC
TRBV5-1,many,TRBJ2-3,NA,CASSLGHSTDTQYF,TGCGCCAGCAGCTTAGGCCATAGCACAGATACGCAGTATTTT
TRBV25-1,many,TRBJ2-5,TRBD1,CASSEQTGQETQYF,TGTGCCAGCAGTGAACAGACAGGGCAAGAGACCCAGTACTTC
TRBV3-1,NA,TRBJ1-5,TRBD1,CASSRDRGYQPQHF,TGTGCCAGCAGCAGGGACAGGGGTTATCAGCCCCAGCATTTT
TRBV7-9,many,TRBJ2-1,NA,CASSYSNNEQFF,TGTGCCAGCAGCTATTCAAACAATGAGCAGTTCTTC
TRBV6-2/TRBV6-3,NA,TRBJ2-1,TRBD1,CASSPGQVGDYNEQFF,TGTGCCAGCAGTCCGGGACAGGTGGGGGACTACAATGAGCAGTTCTTC
TRBV12-3/TRBV12-4,few,TRBJ1-2,NA,CASSFGEIGYGYTF,TGTGCCAGCAGTTTCGGTGAGATTGGCTATGGCTACACCTTC
TRBV10-3,few,TRBJ1-2,NA,CAIRGGNGYTF,TGTGCCATCAGGGGCGGAAATGGCTACACCTTC
TRBV6-1,few,TRBJ2-1,TRBD2,CASSLTSGRAGEQFF,TGTGCCAGCAGTCTGACTAGCGGGAGGGCTGGTGAGCAGTTCTTC
TRBV4-2,NA,TRBJ1-5,NA,CASREGGGGNQPQHF,TGTGCCAGCAGAGAAGGGGGAGGTGGCAATCAGCCCCAGCATTTT
TRBV5-1,NA,TRBJ2-1,TRBD2,CASLLAGGGYDEQFF,TGCGCCAGCCTACTAGCGGGAGGGGGTTACGATGAGCAGTTCTTC
TRBV5-1,many,TRBJ2-7,NA,CASSLVPALSYEQYF,TGCGCCAGCAGCTTGGTACCAGCGTTATCCTACGAGCAGTACTTC
TRBV5-6,NA,TRBJ1-1,TRBD1,CASSFGTGGGFTEAFF,TGTGCCAGCAGCTTTGGCACAGGGGGCGGGTTCACTGAAGCTTTCTTT
TRBV4-3,NA,TRBJ2-3,NA,CASSPRDFGDTQYF,TGCGCCAGCAGCCCTCGGGACTTCGGAGATACGCAGTATTTT
TRBV20-1,many,TRBJ2-6,NA,CSARVGTGANVLTF,TGCAGTGCTAGAGTAGGGACCGGGGCCAACGTCCTGACTTTC
TRBV7-2,NA,TRBJ2-2,TRBD2,CASTEGLAGHTGELFF,TGTGCCAGCACCGAGGGACTAGCGGGACACACCGGGGAGCTGTTTTTT
TRBV20-1,many,TRBJ1-3,TRBD1,CSARVTGGNTIYF,TGCAGTGCTAGAGTGACAGGGGGTAACACCATATATTTT
TRBV6-2/TRBV6-3,NA,TRBJ2-7,NA,CASHRGGTYEQYF,TGTGCCAGTCATAGAGGGGGAACCTACGAGCAGTACTTC
TRBV5-1,few,TRBJ1-3,NA,CASSLEGQGISGNTIYF,TGCGCCAGCAGCTTGGAGGGACAAGGGATCTCTGGAAACACCATATATTTT
TRBV6-2/TRBV6-3,NA,TRBJ2-7,TRBD2,CASSLSTSGTPYEQYF,TGTGCCAGCAGCCTCTCGACTAGCGGGACACCCTACGAGCAGTACTTC
TRBV29-1,many,TRBJ1-2,TRBD1,CSVPDRGLGGYTF,TGCAGCGTACCCGACAGGGGGCTAGGTGGCTACACCTTC
TRBV20-1,NA,TRBJ2-7,NA,CSARDAASPYEQYF,TGCAGTGCTAGAGATGCGGCCAGCCCCTACGAGCAGTACTTC
TRBV7-9,NA,TRBJ1-5,NA,CASSSGGDQHF,TGTGCCAGCAGTTCCGGGGGAGATCAGCATTTT
TRBV27,few,TRBJ2-1,NA,CASRKGGSNEQFF,TGTGCCAGCAGAAAGGGGGGGTCAAATGAGCAGTTCTTC
TRBV7-9,NA,TRBJ2-1,NA,CASSLRVGSLSYNEQFF,TGTGCCAGCAGCCTACGTGTAGGGAGCCTCTCCTACAATGAGCAGTTCTTC
TRBV4-3,NA,TRBJ2-1,NA,CASSQDAGIDEQFF,TGCGCCAGCAGCCAAGACGCGGGCATAGATGAGCAGTTCTTC
TRBV2,NA,TRBJ2-3,TRBD2,CATSGMGLAGGGVDTQYF,TGTGCCACCTCAGGGATGGGCCTAGCGGGAGGCGGAGTAGATACGCAGTATTTT
TRBV6-2/TRBV6-3,NA,TRBJ2-3,NA,CASSYQVRGLITDTQYF,TGTGCCAGCAGTTACCAGGTCCGCGGGCTTATCACAGATACGCAGTATTTT
TRBV10-3,few,TRBJ1-6,NA,CAISSGPPAAPLHF,TGTGCCATCAGTTCCGGGCCCCCTGCGGCACCCCTCCACTTT
TRBV5-1,few,TRBJ2-5,NA,CASSLPVEETQYF,TGCGCCAGCAGCTTGCCGGTGGAAGAGACCCAGTACTTC
TRBV29-1,NA,TRBJ1-2,TRBD1,CSVGNRGVFGTF,TGCAGCGTTGGGAACAGGGGTGTATTCGGCACCTTC
TRBV12-3/TRBV12-4,many,TRBJ2-7,TRBD1,CASTAQGQRAGKQYF,TGTGCCAGCACTGCACAGGGACAGAGGGCTGGGAAGCAGTACTTC
TRBV29-1,NA,TRBJ2-3,TRBD2,CSVEGAVLAGGTDTQYF,TGCAGCGTTGAAGGGGCTGTCCTAGCGGGAGGGACAGATACGCAGTATTTT
TRBV6-1,NA,TRBJ1-5,NA,CASRLAIHQPQHF,TGTGCCAGCAGGTTGGCCATCCATCAGCCCCAGCATTTT
TRBV12-3/TRBV12-4,many,TRBJ2-1,TRBD2,CASSPPAGGRGFSEQFF,TGTGCCAGCAGTCCCCCAGCGGGCGGGAGGGGCTTCAGTGAGCAGTTCTTC
TRBV12-3/TRBV12-4,many,TRBJ2-1,NA,CASSPGDSSYNEQFF,TGTGCCAGCAGTCCAGGGGATAGCTCCTACAATGAGCAGTTCTTC
TRBV7-2,NA,TRBJ1-1,NA,CASSDRRGGYTEAFF,TGTGCCAGCAGCGACCGCAGGGGAGGTTACACTGAAGCTTTCTTT
TRBV9,NA,TRBJ2-1,TRBD1,CASSVGGQGRLNEQFF,TGTGCCAGCAGCGTAGGGGGACAGGGAAGACTCAATGAGCAGTTCTTC
TRBV29-1,many,TRBJ2-7,NA,CSVATGQGQYF,TGCAGCGTTGCAACAGGGCAAGGGCAGTACTTC
TRBV5-1,NA,TRBJ2-2,NA,CASSLEVNTGELFF,TGCGCCAGCAGCTTAGAGGTGAACACCGGGGAGCTGTTTTTT
TRBV9,many,TRBJ2-1,TRBD2,CASSSPGTSYNEQFF,TGTGCCAGCAGCTCTCCCGGGACTAGCTACAATGAGCAGTTCTTC
TRBV28,few,TRBJ2-3,NA,CASSISSLGTDTQYF,TGTGCCAGCAGCATTAGCAGCCTGGGCACAGATACGCAGTATTTT
TRBV20-1,many,TRBJ2-7,TRBD2,CSARSTAGGPWYEQYF,TGCAGTGCTAGGAGTACGGCGGGAGGGCCATGGTACGAGCAGTACTTC
TRBV30,few,TRBJ2-7,TRBD2,CAWRLAGVREQYF,TGTGCCTGGAGACTAGCGGGAGTTCGGGAGCAGTACTTC